Each of the 31 T cell receptor beta chains below was sequenced from the same sample in a study of cytomegalovirus exposure and HLA in healthy donors. The study ran its PCR with 60 Vbeta and 13 Jbeta primers. The data were produced by immunoSEQ multiplex PCR, yet TCRdb's version contains in-frame clones alone and is incomplete. Of around 200,000 clones listed, approximately 70% are singletons. Sequenced input: PBMCs. The origin of the receptors is a man between 35 and 55 years old in good health and CMV-seropositive.

The table lists this clone with a few counts. The chain couples TRBV6-5 to TRBJ2-7; 7 nucleotides line up with TRBD2. The V segment lost 2 bases and the J segment 4 bases; nucleotides outside the gene matches: 2. The length of the CDR3 is 13 residues. Germline V gene sequence: CDR1 MNHEY, CDR2 SVGAGI. The chain's CDR3 is CASSYTSEYEQYF. The CDR3 DNA sequence: TGTGCCAGCAGTTACACTAGCGAGTACGAGCAGTACTTC.

The V and J genes are TRBV7-2 and TRBJ2-5; 7 bases map to TRBD2. Trimming removed 5 bases from V and 1 base from J; junction bases left unmatched: 10. The germline gives CDR1 SGHTA, CDR2 FQGNSA. This CDR3 is 16 amino acids long. The CDR3: CASSTRLAGFQETQYF. The CDR3 DNA follows: TGTGCCAGCAGCACCCGGTTAGCGGGCTTCCAAGAGACCCAGTACTTC.

The chain employs TRBV18 and TRBJ1-4, with 7 bases identical to TRBD1. V shed 5 bases and J 4 bases; nucleotides not matched to a gene: 10. Germline loops: CDR1 KGHSH, CDR2 LQKENI. The CDR3 extends over 16 amino acids. CDR3 amino acids: CASSFTQGQLNEKLFF. CDR3 sequence (DNA): TGTGCCAGCTCATTCACACAGGGACAGCTTAATGAAAAACTGTTTTTT.

The gene calls are TRBV7-6 and TRBJ1-6; TRBD1 matches at 7 bases. Germline V CDR1 and CDR2: SGHVS, FNYEAQ. Trimming cost V 5 bases and J 7 bases; bases outside gene matches: 17. The CDR3 covers 18 residues. The CDR3 bases are TGTGCCAGCAGCCTCCTTCTCAGGGGGGCAAGGGGGAATTCACCCCTCCACTTT. Its translation is CASSLLLRGARGNSPLHF.

J is TRBJ1-2 and V is TRBV6-6, with D unclear. CDR3 size: 14 residues. The germline gives CDR1 MNHNY, CDR2 SVGAGI (reference sequence). V lost 1 base, J lost 0 bases, and 6 bases lay in between. The CDR3 nucleotides are TGTGCCAGCAGTTACTTTACACCTAACTATGGCTACACCTTC. This codes for CASSYFTPNYGYTF.

Notes on this clone: Additional DNA sequences in this sample encode the identical CDR3. This chain joins TRBV2 and TRBJ1-2; 7 nucleotides agree with TRBD1. Looked up from germline, CDR1 is SNHLY and CDR2 is FYNNEI. V was clipped by 5 bases and J by 11 bases; unmatched bases: 11. The CDR3 extends over 13 amino acids. CDR3 DNA sequence: TGTGCCAGCAGTTCAACAGGGGTGGGCGGTTACACCTTC. Translating gives CASSSTGVGGYTF.

The chain couples TRBV11-3 to TRBJ2-2; D possibly corresponds to TRBD2 (6 bases). Germline V lookup: CDR1 SGHNT, CDR2 YENEEA. CDR3 length equals 13 residues. Trimming stripped 3 bases from V and 10 bases from J, with 12 bases between. The CDR3 sequence: CASSLEGAVELFF. CDR3 nucleotides: TGTGCCAGCAGCTTGGAGGGAGCGGTGGAGCTGTTTTTT.

Remarks on this clone: The sample holds other DNA sequences that translate to the same CDR3. The chain uses TRBV6-5 and TRBJ2-5, with D uncertain. Germline loops: CDR1 MNHEY, CDR2 SVGAGI. The CDR3 contains 11 residues. V was clipped by 4 bases and J by 5 bases, with 5 bases between them. This chain's CDR3 is CASSSRETQYF. CDR3 coding DNA: TGTGCCAGCAGTTCGCGGGAGACCCAGTACTTC.

The V and J genes are TRBV5-1 and TRBJ2-7; D perhaps matches TRBD2 (7 bases). V lost 2 bases to trimming and J lost 2 bases, with 11 bases between them. The CDR3 spans 14 residues. CDR1 is SGHRS, CDR2 YFSETQ, per germline. The CDR3 sequence is CASSFPGGTYEQYF. CDR3 in DNA: TGCGCCAGCAGCTTCCCGGGGGGCACCTACGAGCAGTACTTC. Complete variable domain (other parts from reference TRBV5-1 and TRBJ2-7): KAGVTQTPRYLIKTRGQQVTLSCSPISGHRSVSWYQQTPGQGLQFLFEYFSETQRNKGNFPGRFSGRQFSNSRSEMNVSTLELGDSALYLCASSFPGGTYEQYFGPGTRLTVT.

This clone occurred a few times. The chain uses TRBV5-1 and TRBJ1-5; TRBD1 matches at 7 bases. Trimming took 0 bases from V and 7 from J; bases not matched to a gene: 4. CDR1 SGHRS and CDR2 YFSETQ come from the germline V gene. The length of the CDR3 is 14 residues. The CDR3 here is CASSLVTGEQPQHF. The CDR3 DNA follows: TGCGCCAGCAGCTTGGTTACAGGGGAACAGCCCCAGCATTTT.

This chain links TRBV19 with TRBJ1-2; 8 bases line up with TRBD1. Germline V gene data show CDR1 as LNHDA and CDR2 as SQIVND (reference sequence). This CDR3 is built from 16 residues. V trimming: 7 bases; J trimming: 4 bases; junction bases outside the gene matches: 14. The CDR3 reads CASTGGQEAISYGYTF. Written as DNA, the CDR3 is TGTGCCAGTACGGGGGGACAGGAGGCAATATCCTATGGCTACACCTTC.

The gene calls are TRBV7-2 and TRBJ2-5; tentative D call: TRBD1 (7 bases). The J call is in doubt because the DNA end fits TRBJ2-7 better. The CDR3 is 14 amino acids. Germline V gene lookup returns CDR1 SGHTA and CDR2 FQGNSA. CDR3 in DNA: TGTGCCAGCAGCTTCGGCAGGGGGGATTACGAGCAGTACTTC. Protein: CASSFGRGDYEQYF.

Only a few counts were recorded for this clone. The DNA for the CDR3 is TGTGCCAGCAGTTTATCGTATCGGGCTAGCGGGGTGAACACCGGGGAGCTGTTTTTT. Its protein product is CASSLSYRASGVNTGELFF. The chain is built from TRBV27 and TRBJ2-2, with 9 bases lining up with TRBD2. This CDR3 is 19 amino acids long. V was clipped by 0 bases and J by 1 base; unmatched bases: 9. CDR1 MNHEY and CDR2 SMNVEV come from the germline V gene (reference sequence).

The chain has TRBV5-1 and TRBJ2-7, with D possibly matching TRBD1 (6 bases). V was shortened by 6 bases and J by 6 bases, with 22 bases between the two germline ends. Germline V lookup: CDR1 SGHRS, CDR2 YFSETQ. The CDR3 sequence is 15 residues long. The CDR3 coding sequence is TGCGCCAGCAACTTTGGGTTTCTGGGGGCGGGCGAGCAGTACTTC. It codes for CASNFGFLGAGEQYF.

The chain recombines TRBV2 with TRBJ1-4; D ambiguous. Germline lookup yields CDR1 SNHLY and CDR2 FYNNEI. The germline V and J ends were trimmed by 6 bases and 7 bases, with 18 bases remaining between them. The CDR3 runs to 15 residues. The CDR3 here is CASRPRTRGSEKLFF. In DNA form, the CDR3 reads TGTGCCAGCAGACCACGGACCCGTGGGAGTGAAAAACTGTTTTTT. Filled out from reference TRBV2 and TRBJ1-4, the complete variable domain reads EPEVTQTPSHQVTQMGQEVILRCVPISNHLYFYWYRQILGQKVEFLVSFYNNEISEKSEIFDDQFSVERPDGSNFTLKIRSTKLEDSAMYFCASRPRTRGSEKLFFGSGTQLSVL.

This rearrangement joins TRBV5-1 to TRBJ2-7; possibly TRBD1 for D (5 bases). The CDR3 loop spans 13 amino acids. The ends were cut back, 5 bases at V and 8 bases at J, with 17 bases in the middle. Germline-derived CDR1 and CDR2 are SGHRS and YFSETQ. As DNA, the CDR3 is TGCGCCAGCAGGGAGACAGTTTCTACGAAGCAGTACTTC. Translated: CASRETVSTKQYF.

J is TRBJ1-5 and V is TRBV7-2; D unclear. Deletions cut 5 bases from V and 5 bases from J, with 10 bases between. Germline V gene lookup returns CDR1 SGHTA and CDR2 FQGNSA. The CDR3 runs to 13 residues. DNA for the CDR3: TGTGCCAGCAGCCCGCTACTCGATCAGCCCCAGCATTTT. Protein: CASSPLLDQPQHF.

The chain has TRBV5-3 and TRBJ1-5; D ambiguous. TRBV5-3 is given ORF status, its function remaining uncertain. V was shortened by 0 bases and J by 2 bases, with 15 bases between the two germline ends. The CDR3 has 17 residues. The CDR3 nucleotides are TGTGCCAGAAGCTTGGAATGCTTTGGCGGCTGCAATCAGCCCCAGCATTTT. Its protein is CARSLECFGGCNQPQHF.

The genes are TRBV5-6 and TRBJ1-2; D possibly corresponds to TRBD1 (5 bases). V lost 1 base and J lost 6, with 13 bases in between. Germline V gene lookup returns CDR1 SGHDT and CDR2 YYEEEE. This CDR3 region has 14 residues. CDR3 coding DNA: TGTGCCAGCAGCTTGTTGACGGACACCCATGGCTACACCTTC. Its translation: CASSLLTDTHGYTF.

This chain joins TRBV5-6 and TRBJ2-1; D may be TRBD2 (6 bases). This CDR3 has 15 amino acids. Trimming stripped 0 bases from V and 2 bases from J, with 9 bases between. Per the germline V gene, CDR1 is SGHDT and CDR2 is YYEEEE. The CDR3 coding sequence is TGTGCCAGCAGCTTGGTGCGGGGCCCCTACAATGAGCAGTTCTTC. Amino acid sequence: CASSLVRGPYNEQFF.

The genes are TRBV15 and TRBJ1-3; 7 bases line up with TRBD1. This CDR3 comprises 14 residues. J lost 4 bases, V lost 6 bases, and 6 bases had no gene match. Germline V gene lookup returns CDR1 LNHNV and CDR2 YYDKDF (reference sequence). The CDR3 DNA reads as TGTGCCACCAGGCCGACAGGGACCGGAAACACCATATATTTT. As protein: CATRPTGTGNTIYF.

V is TRBV19 and J is TRBJ1-6; 7 nucleotides line up with TRBD1. V shed 8 bases and J 7 bases; nucleotides not matched to a gene: 5. The CDR3 has 13 residues. The germline CDR1 and CDR2 sequences are LNHDA and SQIVND (reference sequence). The CDR3 DNA reads TGTGCCAGTGGACAGGCCCCCAATTCACCCCTCCACTTT. It yields the protein CASGQAPNSPLHF.

This clone has just a few counts. The chain couples TRBV12-2 to TRBJ1-4; the table calls TRBD1, which could not be checked here. TRBV12-2 is a pseudogene. The CDR3 is 15 amino acids. The CDR3: CASHLTGMGVEKLFF. CDR3 DNA: TGTGCAAGTCATCTGACAGGGATGGGAGTGGAAAAACTGTTTTTT.

The DNA for the CDR3 is TGTGCCAGCAGCTTAAGGGGGTTCACCTACAATGAGCAGTTCTTC. This translates into CASSLRGFTYNEQFF. The chain combines TRBV7-9 with TRBJ2-1, with D tentatively TRBD1 (6 bases). This CDR3 spans 15 amino acids. CDR1 and CDR2 (germline): SEHNR, FQNEAQ (reference sequence). V shed 2 bases and J shed 2 bases, with 10 bases lying between them. The full variable domain, in which reference TRBV7-9 and TRBJ2-1 provide the parts outside the CDR3, is DTGVSQNPRHKITKRGQNVTFRCDPISEHNRLYWYRQTLGQGPEFLTYFQNEAQLEKSRLLSDRFSAERPKGSFSTLEIQRTEQGDSAMYLCASSLRGFTYNEQFFGPGTRLTVL.

As regards this clone: A read error likely explains this, since a far larger clone differs by one base. This chain links TRBV5-1 with TRBJ2-5; TRBD2 might be the D (5 bases). This CDR3 spans 15 amino acids. CDR1 is SGHRS and CDR2 is YFSETQ in the germline V gene. V dropped 5 bases and J dropped 2 bases, with 16 bases sitting between them. CDR3 DNA: TGCGCCAGCAGTTCAGACGGGGTGGGACAAGAGACCCAGTACTTC. This translates into CASSSDGVGQETQYF. Filled out from reference TRBV5-1 and TRBJ2-5, the complete variable domain reads KAGVTQTPRYLIKTRGQQVTLSCSPISGHRSVSWYQQTPGQGLQFLFEYFSETQRNKGNFPGRFSGRQFSNSRSEMNVSTLELGDSALYLCASSSDGVGQETQYFGPGTRLLVL.

This clone was counted only a few times. The chain combines TRBV5-1 with TRBJ2-7; 8 bases line up with TRBD1. The CDR3 runs to 17 residues. J lost 4 bases, V lost 0 bases, and 12 bases had no gene match. Germline loops: CDR1 SGHRS, CDR2 YFSETQ. CDR3 residues: CASSLAYETGDLYEQYF. The CDR3 region has the DNA TGCGCCAGCAGCTTGGCCTATGAGACAGGGGACTTGTACGAGCAGTACTTC.

The V gene is TRBV4-2, the J gene TRBJ1-4; maybe TRBD1 (5 bases). V was trimmed by 0 bases and J by 7 bases, leaving 15 bases between them. Germline CDR1 reads LGHNA; CDR2 reads YNFKEQ. The CDR3 is 16 residues long. The CDR3 here is CASSQDARGSFEKLFF. In DNA, the CDR3 is TGTGCCAGCAGCCAAGATGCCCGGGGGTCGTTTGAAAAACTGTTTTTT.

The V gene is TRBV5-1, the J gene TRBJ1-2, with D possibly matching TRBD1 (5 bases). Germline CDR1 SGHRS, CDR2 YFSETQ. Trimming took 0 bases from V and 8 from J, leaving 23 bases between them. This CDR3 spans 17 amino acids. CDR3 protein: CASSLAPGRGDSRGYTF. In nucleotides, the CDR3 is TGCGCCAGCAGCTTGGCTCCTGGGAGGGGAGATTCTAGGGGCTACACCTTC.

The rearrangement joins TRBV6-1 to TRBJ2-6; weak D call: TRBD1 (6 bases). CDR1 and CDR2 from the germline V gene are MNHNS and SASEGT. The CDR3 totals 17 residues. Trimming took off 4 bases at V and 1 base at J, with 14 bases between the two ends. CDR3 coding DNA: TGTGCCAGCAGTGCCGGACAGATATCATCTGGGGCCAACGTCCTGACTTTC. This encodes CASSAGQISSGANVLTF.

The V call is TRBV29-1, the J call TRBJ2-7; D unresolved. The CDR3 extends over 11 amino acids. Trimming took off 3 bases at V and 5 bases at J, with 8 bases between the two ends. The germline V gene has CDR1 SQVTM and CDR2 ANQGSEA. The CDR3 reads CSVEATHEQYF. The DNA of the CDR3 is TGCAGCGTTGAGGCCACCCACGAGCAGTACTTC.

This rearrangement joins TRBV4-1 to TRBJ2-1; 8 bases match TRBD1. V shed 7 bases and J 3 bases; nucleotides not matched to a gene: 5. This CDR3 region has 14 residues. The V gene's germline CDR1 is MGHRA and CDR2 YSYEKL. The CDR3 sequence: CASTDRGVYNEQFF. As DNA, the CDR3 is TGCGCCAGCACCGACAGGGGAGTCTACAATGAGCAGTTCTTC.